This T cell receptor (beta chain) was recovered during a study of cytomegalovirus exposure and HLA in healthy donors. The PCR ran on 60 Vbeta and 13 Jbeta primers. TCRdb keeps only in-frame clones here, not all; method: immunoSEQ multiplex PCR. The repertoire includes roughly 140,000 clones, 65% to 80% of them detected once, and around 1.7% sits in the top ten. The CDR3 is made up of 17 amino acids. Germline CDR1 reads SGHDN; CDR2 reads FVKESK. This TCR was sampled from a woman between 40 and 50 years old in good health and CMV-seronegative. The sample was PBMCs. The V call is TRBV14, the J call TRBJ2-5; the match to TRBD1 covers 7 bases. The DNA end favors TRBJ2-7, so the J call may be wrong. CDR3 residues: CASSQGRRGLESYEQYF. The CDR3 DNA follows: TGTGCCAGCAGCCAAGGGCGCAGGGGGTTAGAATCCTACGAGCAGTACTTC.